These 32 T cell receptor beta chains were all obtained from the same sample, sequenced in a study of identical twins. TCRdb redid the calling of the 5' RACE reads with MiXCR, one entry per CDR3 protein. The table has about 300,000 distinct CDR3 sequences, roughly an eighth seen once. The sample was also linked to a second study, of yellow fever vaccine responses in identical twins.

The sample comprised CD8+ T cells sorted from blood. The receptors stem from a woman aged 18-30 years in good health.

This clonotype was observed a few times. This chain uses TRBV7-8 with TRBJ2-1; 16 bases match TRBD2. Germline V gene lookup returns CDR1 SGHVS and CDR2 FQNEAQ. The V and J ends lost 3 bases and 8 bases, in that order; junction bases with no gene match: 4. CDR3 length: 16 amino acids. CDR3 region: CASSLGTSGRGDEQFF. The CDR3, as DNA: TGTGCCAGCAGCTTGGGGACTAGCGGGAGGGGGGATGAGCAGTTCTTC.

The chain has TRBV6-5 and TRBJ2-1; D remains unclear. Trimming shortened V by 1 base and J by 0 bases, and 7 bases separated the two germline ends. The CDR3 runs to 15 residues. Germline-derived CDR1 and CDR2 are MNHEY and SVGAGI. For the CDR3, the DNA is TGTGCCAGCAGTTACTTCAAGGGCTCCTACAATGAGCAGTTCTTC. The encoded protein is CASSYFKGSYNEQFF.

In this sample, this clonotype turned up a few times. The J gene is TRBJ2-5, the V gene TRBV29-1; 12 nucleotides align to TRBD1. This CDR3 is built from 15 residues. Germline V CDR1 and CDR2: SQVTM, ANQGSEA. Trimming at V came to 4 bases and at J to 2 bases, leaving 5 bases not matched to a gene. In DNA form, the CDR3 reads TGCAGCGTTGGGCGGGACAGGGGGCCTCAAGAGACCCAGTACTTC. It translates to CSVGRDRGPQETQYF. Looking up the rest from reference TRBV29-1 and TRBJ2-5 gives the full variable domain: SAVISQKPSRDICQRGTSLTIQCQVDSQVTMMFWYRQQPGQSLTLIATANQGSEATYESGFVIDKFPISRPNLTFSTLTVSNMSPEDSSIYLCSVGRDRGPQETQYFGPGTRLLVL.

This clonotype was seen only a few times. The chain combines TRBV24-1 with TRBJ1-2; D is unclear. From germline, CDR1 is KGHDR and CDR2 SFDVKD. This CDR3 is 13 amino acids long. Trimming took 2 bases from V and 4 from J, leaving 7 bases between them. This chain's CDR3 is CATSDWSGYGYTF. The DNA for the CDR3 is TGTGCCACCAGTGATTGGTCAGGCTATGGCTACACCTTC.

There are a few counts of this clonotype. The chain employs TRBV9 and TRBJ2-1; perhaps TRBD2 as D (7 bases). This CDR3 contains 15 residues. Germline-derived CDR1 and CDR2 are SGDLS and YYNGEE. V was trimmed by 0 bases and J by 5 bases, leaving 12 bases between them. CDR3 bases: TGTGCCAGCAGCGTAGTGGGGGGGCTTGACAATGAGCAGTTCTTC. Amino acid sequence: CASSVVGGLDNEQFF.

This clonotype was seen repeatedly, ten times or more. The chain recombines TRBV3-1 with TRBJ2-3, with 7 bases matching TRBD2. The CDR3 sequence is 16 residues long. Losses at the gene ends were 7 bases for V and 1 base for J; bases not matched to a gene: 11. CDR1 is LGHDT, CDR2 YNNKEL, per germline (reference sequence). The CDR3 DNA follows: TGTGCCAGCACCCCAAGGAGAAGCGGGGGCACAGATACGCAGTATTTT. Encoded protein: CASTPRRSGGTDTQYF.

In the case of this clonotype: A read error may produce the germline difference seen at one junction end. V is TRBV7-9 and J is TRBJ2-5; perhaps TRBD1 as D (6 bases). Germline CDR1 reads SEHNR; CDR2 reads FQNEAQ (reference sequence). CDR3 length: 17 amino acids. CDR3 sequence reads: CANSPGVYRTVQETQYF. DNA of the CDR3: TGTGCCAACAGCCCAGGGGTTTATAGAACCGTACAAGAGACCCAGTACTTC.

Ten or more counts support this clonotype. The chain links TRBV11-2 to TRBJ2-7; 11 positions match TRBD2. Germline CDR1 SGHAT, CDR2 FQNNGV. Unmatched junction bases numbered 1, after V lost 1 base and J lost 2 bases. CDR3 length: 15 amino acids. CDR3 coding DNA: TGTGCCAGCAGCTTAGGACTAGCGGGGACCTACGAGCAGTACGTC. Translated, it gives CASSLGLAGTYEQYV.

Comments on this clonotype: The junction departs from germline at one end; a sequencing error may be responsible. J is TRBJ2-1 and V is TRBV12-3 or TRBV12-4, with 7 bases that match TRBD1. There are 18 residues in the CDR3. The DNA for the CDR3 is TGTGCCTGCAGTTTTGCGGGTCGGGACAGCAGCTCCTACAATGAGCAGTTCTTC. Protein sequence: CACSFAGRDSSSYNEQFF.

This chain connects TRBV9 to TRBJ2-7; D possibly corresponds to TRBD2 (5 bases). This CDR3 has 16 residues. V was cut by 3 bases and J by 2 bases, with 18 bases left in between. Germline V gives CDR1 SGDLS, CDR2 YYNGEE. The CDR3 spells CASSAGLSPPPYEQYF. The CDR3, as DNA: TGTGCCAGCAGCGCAGGACTGTCCCCGCCGCCCTACGAGCAGTACTTC.

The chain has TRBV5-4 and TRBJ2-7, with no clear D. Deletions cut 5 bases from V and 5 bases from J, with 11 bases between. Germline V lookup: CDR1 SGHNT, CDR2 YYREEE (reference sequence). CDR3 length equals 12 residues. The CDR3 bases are TGTGCCAGCAGAGCTGGAACAGACGAGCAGTACTTC. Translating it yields CASRAGTDEQYF.

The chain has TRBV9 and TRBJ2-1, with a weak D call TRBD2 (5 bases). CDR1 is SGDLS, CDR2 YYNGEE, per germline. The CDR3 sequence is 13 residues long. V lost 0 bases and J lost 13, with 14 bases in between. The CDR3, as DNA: TGTGCCAGCAGCGTAGACCTGAGGGCGGATCAGTTCTTC. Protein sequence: CASSVDLRADQFF.

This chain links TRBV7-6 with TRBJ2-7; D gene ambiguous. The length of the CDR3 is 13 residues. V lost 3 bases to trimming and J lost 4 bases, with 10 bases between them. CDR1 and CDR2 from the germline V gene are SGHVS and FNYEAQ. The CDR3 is CASSFRPYYEQYF. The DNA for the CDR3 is TGTGCCAGCAGCTTCCGACCGTATTACGAGCAGTACTTC.

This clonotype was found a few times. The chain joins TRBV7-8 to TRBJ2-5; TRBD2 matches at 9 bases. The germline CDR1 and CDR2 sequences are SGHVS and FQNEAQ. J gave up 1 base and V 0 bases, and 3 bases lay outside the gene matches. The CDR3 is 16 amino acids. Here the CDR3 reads CASSLARLAAQETQYF. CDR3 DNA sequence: TGTGCCAGCAGCTTAGCGCGACTAGCGGCCCAAGAGACCCAGTACTTC.

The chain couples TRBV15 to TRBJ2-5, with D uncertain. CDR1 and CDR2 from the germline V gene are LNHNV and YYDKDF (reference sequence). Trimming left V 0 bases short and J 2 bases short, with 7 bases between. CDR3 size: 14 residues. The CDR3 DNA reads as TGTGCCACCAGCAGAGATCTGACTCAAGAGACCCAGTACTTC. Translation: CATSRDLTQETQYF.

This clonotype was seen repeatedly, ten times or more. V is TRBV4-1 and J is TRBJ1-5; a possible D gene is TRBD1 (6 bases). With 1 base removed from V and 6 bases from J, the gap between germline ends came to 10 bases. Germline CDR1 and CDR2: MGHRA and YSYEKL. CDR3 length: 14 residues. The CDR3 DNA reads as TGCGCCAGCAGCCAAGCACAGGGAGCTCAGCCCCAGCATTTT. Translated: CASSQAQGAQPQHF.

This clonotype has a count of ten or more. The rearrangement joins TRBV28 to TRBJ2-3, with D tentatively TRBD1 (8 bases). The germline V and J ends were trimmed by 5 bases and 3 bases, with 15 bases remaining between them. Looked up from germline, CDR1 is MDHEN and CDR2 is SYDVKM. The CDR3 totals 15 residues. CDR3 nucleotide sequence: TGTGCCAGCAGTGCGACAGGGGAGGGGACAGATACGCAGTATTTT. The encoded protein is CASSATGEGTDTQYF. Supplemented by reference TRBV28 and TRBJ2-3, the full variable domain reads DVKVTQSSRYLVKRTGEKVFLECVQDMDHENMFWYRQDPGLGLRLIYFSYDVKMKEKGDIPEGYSVSREKKERFSLILESASTNQTSMYLCASSATGEGTDTQYFGPGTRLTVL.

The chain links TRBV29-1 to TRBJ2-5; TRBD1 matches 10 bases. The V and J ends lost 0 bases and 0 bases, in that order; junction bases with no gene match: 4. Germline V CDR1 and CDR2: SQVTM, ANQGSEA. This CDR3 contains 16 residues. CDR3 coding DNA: TGCAGCGTTGAAGATCCGGACAGGGGGAACCAAGAGACCCAGTACTTC. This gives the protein CSVEDPDRGNQETQYF.

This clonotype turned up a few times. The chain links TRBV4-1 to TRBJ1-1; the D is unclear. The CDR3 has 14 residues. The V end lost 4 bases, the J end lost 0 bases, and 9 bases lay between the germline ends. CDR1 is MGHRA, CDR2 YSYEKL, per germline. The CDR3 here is CASSPDPMNTEAFF. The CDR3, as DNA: TGCGCCAGCAGCCCGGACCCAATGAACACTGAAGCTTTCTTT.

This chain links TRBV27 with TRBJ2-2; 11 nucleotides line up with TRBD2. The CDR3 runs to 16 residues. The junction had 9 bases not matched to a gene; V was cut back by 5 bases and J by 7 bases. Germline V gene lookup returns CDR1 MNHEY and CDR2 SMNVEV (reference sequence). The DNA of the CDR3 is TGTGCCAGCAGTAGCCCACTAGCGGGAGACGGCGGGGAGCTGTTTTTT. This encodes CASSSPLAGDGGELFF.

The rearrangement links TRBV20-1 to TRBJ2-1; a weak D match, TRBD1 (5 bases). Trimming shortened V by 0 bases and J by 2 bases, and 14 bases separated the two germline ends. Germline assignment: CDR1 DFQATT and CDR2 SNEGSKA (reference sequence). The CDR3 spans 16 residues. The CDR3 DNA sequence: TGCAGTGCTAGAGATCCCCCGGCAGGGACCTACAATGAGCAGTTCTTC. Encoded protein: CSARDPPAGTYNEQFF.

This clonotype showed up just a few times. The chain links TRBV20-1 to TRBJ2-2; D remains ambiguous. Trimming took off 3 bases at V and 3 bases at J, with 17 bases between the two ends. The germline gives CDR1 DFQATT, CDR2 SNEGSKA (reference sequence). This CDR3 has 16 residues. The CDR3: CSARERRRLHTGELFF. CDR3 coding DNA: TGCAGTGCTAGGGAACGACGCCGTTTACACACCGGGGAGCTGTTTTTT.

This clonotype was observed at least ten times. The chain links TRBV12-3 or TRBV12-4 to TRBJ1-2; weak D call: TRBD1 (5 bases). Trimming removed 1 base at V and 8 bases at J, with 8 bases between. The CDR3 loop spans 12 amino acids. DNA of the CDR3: TGTGCCAGCAGTTTAGGGGGCGACGGCTACACCTTC. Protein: CASSLGGDGYTF.

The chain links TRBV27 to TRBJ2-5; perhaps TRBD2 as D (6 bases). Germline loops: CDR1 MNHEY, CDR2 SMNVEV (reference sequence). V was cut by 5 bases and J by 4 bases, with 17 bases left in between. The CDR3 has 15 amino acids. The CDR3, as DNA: TGTGCCAGCAGTCAAGGACCATCCGGGGGAGAGACCCAGTACTTC. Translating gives CASSQGPSGGETQYF.

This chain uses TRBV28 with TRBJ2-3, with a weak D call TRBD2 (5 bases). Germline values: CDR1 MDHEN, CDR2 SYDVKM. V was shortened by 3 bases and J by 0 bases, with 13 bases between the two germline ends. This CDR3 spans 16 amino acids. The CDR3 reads CASSFPTGSSTDTQYF. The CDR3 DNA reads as TGTGCCAGCAGTTTCCCAACGGGGTCTAGCACAGATACGCAGTATTTT.

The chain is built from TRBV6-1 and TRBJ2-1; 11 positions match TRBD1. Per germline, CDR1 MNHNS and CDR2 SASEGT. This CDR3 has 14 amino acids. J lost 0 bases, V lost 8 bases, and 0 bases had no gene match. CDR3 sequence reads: CASGTGGSYNEQFF. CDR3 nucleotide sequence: TGTGCCAGCGGGACAGGGGGCTCCTACAATGAGCAGTTCTTC.

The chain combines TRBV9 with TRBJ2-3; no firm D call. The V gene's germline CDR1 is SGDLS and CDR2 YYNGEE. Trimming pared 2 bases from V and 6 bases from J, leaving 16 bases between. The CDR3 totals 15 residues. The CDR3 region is CASSVGDILWDTQYF. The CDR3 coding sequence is TGTGCCAGCAGCGTTGGGGATATCCTTTGGGATACGCAGTATTTT.

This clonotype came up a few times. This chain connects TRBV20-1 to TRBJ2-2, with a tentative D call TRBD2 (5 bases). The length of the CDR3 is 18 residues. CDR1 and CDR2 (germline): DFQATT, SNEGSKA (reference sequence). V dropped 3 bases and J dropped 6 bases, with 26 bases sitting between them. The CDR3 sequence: CSARNRDPNIMAAGELFF. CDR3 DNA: TGCAGTGCTAGGAACCGGGATCCCAACATCATGGCGGCCGGGGAGCTGTTTTTT.

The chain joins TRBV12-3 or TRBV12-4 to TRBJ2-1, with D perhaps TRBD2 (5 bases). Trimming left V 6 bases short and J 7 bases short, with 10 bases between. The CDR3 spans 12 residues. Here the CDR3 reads CASSATRNEQFF. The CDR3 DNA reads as TGTGCCAGCAGCGCAACTAGGAATGAGCAGTTCTTC.

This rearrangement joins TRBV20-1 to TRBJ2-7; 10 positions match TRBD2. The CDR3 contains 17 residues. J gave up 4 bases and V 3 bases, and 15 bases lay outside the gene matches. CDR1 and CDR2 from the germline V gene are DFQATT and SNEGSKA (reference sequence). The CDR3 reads CSARKAGGGLFRYEQYV. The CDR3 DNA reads TGCAGTGCTAGGAAAGCGGGGGGGGGATTATTTCGGTACGAGCAGTACGTC.

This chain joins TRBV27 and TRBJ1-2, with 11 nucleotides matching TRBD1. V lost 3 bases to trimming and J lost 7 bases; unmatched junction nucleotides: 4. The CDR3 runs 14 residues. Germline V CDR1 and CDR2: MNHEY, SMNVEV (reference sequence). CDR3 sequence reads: CASSFGTGGGGYTF. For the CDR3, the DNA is TGTGCCAGCAGTTTTGGGACAGGGGGGGGTGGCTACACCTTC.

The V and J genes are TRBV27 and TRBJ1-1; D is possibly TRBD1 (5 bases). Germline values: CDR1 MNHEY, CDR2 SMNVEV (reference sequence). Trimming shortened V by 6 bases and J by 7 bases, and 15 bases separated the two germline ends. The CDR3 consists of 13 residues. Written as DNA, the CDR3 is TGTGCCAGCAGACAGTACTCTGACAGTGAAGCTTTCTTT. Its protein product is CASRQYSDSEAFF.